A single sample gave rise to the 25 T cell receptor beta chains below, sequenced in a study of sequential checkpoint blockade in melanoma. This table comes from immunoSEQ multiplex PCR, and its TCRdb copy is limited to in-frame clones, with some not included. The data show 2,500 to 3,500 clones, with about a fifth seen just once and approximately 9.4% held by the top ten. Regarding treatment: randomized to nivolumab then ipilimumab (arm A) or the reverse (arm B). Sequenced here: tumor tissue (inferred from file names), sampled from a patient given nivolumab and ipilimumab in sequence. Receptors originate from a human donor with melanoma.

This clone counts as medium-sized (0.01 to 0.1%). This chain's CDR3 is CASSLSVSWDSPLHF. CDR3 DNA: TGTGCCAGCAGCTTATCCGTCTCCTGGGATTCACCCCTCCACTTT. The rearrangement links TRBV11-3 to TRBJ1-6, with unresolved D. V was pared by 2 bases and J by 8 bases, with 13 bases between. The CDR3 runs to 15 residues. CDR1 SGHNT and CDR2 YENEEA come from the germline V gene.

The chain links TRBV23-1 to TRBJ1-1, with 9 nucleotides matching TRBD1. TRBV23-1 is an ORF, with its function uncertain. The CDR3 is made up of 13 amino acids. The V segment lost 6 bases and the J segment 5 bases; nucleotides outside the gene matches: 4. The CDR3 reads CASSLGTGTEAFF. CDR3 coding DNA: TGCGCCAGCAGCTTGGGGACAGGGACTGAAGCTTTCTTT.

Only a few counts were recorded for this clone. This chain joins TRBV28 and TRBJ1-4, with 10 bases lining up with TRBD1. J lost 8 bases, V lost 8 bases, and 11 bases had no gene match. The CDR3 extends over 15 amino acids. In germline, CDR1 is MDHEN, CDR2 SYDVKM. CDR3: CASGDRGRDREKLFF. The CDR3 DNA sequence: TGTGCCAGCGGGGACAGGGGTCGGGATCGAGAAAAACTGTTTTTT.

V gene TRBV29-1 combines with J gene TRBJ2-1, with 9 nucleotides matching TRBD1. V gave up 6 bases and J gave up 10 bases; unmatched junction bases: 16. This CDR3 has 15 amino acids. The germline V gene has CDR1 SQVTM and CDR2 ANQGSEA. The chain's CDR3 is CSVEPVQGAAREQFF. CDR3 DNA sequence: TGCAGCGTCGAACCGGTACAGGGGGCGGCACGGGAGCAGTTCTTC.

This clone counts as medium-sized. This rearrangement joins TRBV6-8 to TRBJ1-2, with TRBD1 as a possible D gene (5 bases). CDR1 and CDR2 from the germline V gene are MNHGY and SAAAGT. This CDR3 has 14 residues. V was clipped by 8 bases and J by 4 bases, with 17 bases between them. The DNA of the CDR3 is TGTGCCAGCGGGAAAAGGGGTGGCTTCTATGGCTACACCTTC. It is translated as CASGKRGGFYGYTF.

This clone was detected ten times or more. The rearrangement joins TRBV11-3 to TRBJ1-1; TRBD1 aligns across 11 bases. Germline CDR1 is SGHNT and CDR2 is YENEEA. This CDR3 is 18 amino acids long. J lost 1 base, V lost 3 bases, and 10 bases had no gene match. The CDR3 sequence: CASSLDFPGQGENTEAFF. For the CDR3, the DNA is TGTGCCAGCAGCTTGGATTTTCCGGGACAGGGGGAGAACACTGAAGCTTTCTTT. The complete variable domain, with remaining parts taken from reference TRBV11-3 and TRBJ1-1, reads EAGVVQSPRYKIIEKKQPVAFWCNPISGHNTLYWYLQNLGQGPELLIRYENEEAVDDSQLPKDRFSAERLKGVDSTLKIQPAELGDSAVYLCASSLDFPGQGENTEAFFGQGTRLTVV.

The table lists this clone with a few counts. The chain carries TRBV10-3 and TRBJ2-1; D gene uncertain. CDR1 ENHRY and CDR2 SYGVKD come from the germline V gene. The CDR3 is 15 amino acids. The V end was cut by 2 bases, the J end by 4 bases, with 12 bases between. The CDR3 region is CAISEEEGIYNEQFF. The CDR3, as DNA: TGTGCCATCAGTGAGGAGGAAGGCATTTACAATGAGCAGTTCTTC.

Note on this clone: Sequence at one end of the junction differs from germline and may be a read error. The V call is TRBV15, the J call TRBJ2-6; 10 bases are shared with TRBD1. Germline CDR1 and CDR2: LNHNV and YYDKDF (reference sequence). The CDR3 runs 15 residues. In DNA form, the CDR3 reads TGTGCCACCAGCAGAGAGGGGACAGGGGTCAACGTCCTGACTTTC. It encodes CATSREGTGVNVLTF.

This chain connects TRBV28 to TRBJ2-1; either TRBD1 or TRBD2 may supply D (6 bases each). Germline V gene sequence: CDR1 MDHEN, CDR2 SYDVKM. The CDR3 extends over 17 amino acids. V was trimmed by 7 bases and J by 4 bases, leaving 23 bases between them. Here the CDR3 DNA reads TGTGCCAGCACTCCCACGTTTGGGGGGCGACGTTACAATGAGCAGTTCTTC. Its translation is CASTPTFGGRRYNEQFF.

The CDR3 sequence is CASSFLVGGGQETQYF. The CDR3 nucleotides are TGTGCCAGCAGTTTCTTGGTAGGGGGTGGTCAAGAGACCCAGTACTTC. The rearrangement links TRBV28 to TRBJ2-5, with D perhaps matching TRBD1 (6 bases). The V and J ends lost 3 bases and 2 bases respectively, with 16 bases between them. Germline loops: CDR1 MDHEN, CDR2 SYDVKM. CDR3 length: 16 residues.

There are a few counts of this clone. The chain combines TRBV18 with TRBJ1-1; D is undetermined. CDR1 is KGHSH, CDR2 LQKENI, per germline. This CDR3 region has 13 residues. Trimming pared 0 bases from V and 6 bases from J, leaving 8 bases between. The CDR3 nucleotides read TGTGCCAGCTCACCACCGGCCAGCTCTGAAGCTTTCTTT. Protein product: CASSPPASSEAFF. The entire variable domain, with the rest obtained from reference TRBV18 and TRBJ1-1, is as follows: NAGVMQNPRHLVRRRGQEARLRCSPMKGHSHVYWYRQLPEEGLKFMVYLQKENIIDESGMPKERFSAEFPKEGPSILRIQQVVRGDSAAYFCASSPPASSEAFFGQGTRLTVV.

The chain links TRBV15 to TRBJ2-1; 7 bases align to TRBD1. The germline gives CDR1 LNHNV, CDR2 YYDKDF (reference sequence). This CDR3 contains 17 residues. Unmatched junction bases numbered 15, after V lost 5 bases and J lost 5 bases. The CDR3 sequence is CATSRTDRVSWNNEQFF. CDR3 nucleotide sequence: TGTGCCACCAGCCGCACCGACAGGGTCAGTTGGAACAATGAGCAGTTCTTC.

This chain uses TRBV19 with TRBJ1-3; 8 bases agree with TRBD1. Looked up from germline, CDR1 is LNHDA and CDR2 is SQIVND (reference sequence). This CDR3 spans 16 amino acids. Trimming removed 5 bases from V and 0 bases from J; junction bases left unmatched: 6. CDR3: CASSSARGPSGNTIYF. DNA of the CDR3: TGTGCCAGTAGTTCTGCCAGGGGGCCCTCTGGAAACACCATATATTTT.

The count of this clone is one. This sequence joins TRBV18 and TRBJ1-4, with D uncertain. Germline CDR1 is KGHSH and CDR2 is LQKENI. The CDR3 covers 13 residues. With 3 bases removed from V and 8 bases from J, the gap between germline ends came to 10 bases. CDR3 in amino acids: CASSPGLSEKLFF. The CDR3 DNA sequence: TGTGCCAGCTCACCCGGACTGTCCGAAAAACTGTTTTTT.

This clone was seen a handful of times. The J gene is TRBJ1-6, the V gene TRBV28, with D perhaps TRBD1 (5 bases). CDR3 size: 16 residues. V was clipped by 2 bases and J by 8 bases, with 16 bases between them. The germline CDR1 and CDR2 sequences are MDHEN and SYDVKM. CDR3 DNA: TGTGCCAGCAGTTTAAGTTGGGGGGAAGTGGATTCACCCCTCCACTTT. Residues: CASSLSWGEVDSPLHF.

A few counts support this clone. The V call is TRBV6-7, the J call TRBJ1-1; no reliable D call. TRBV6-7 is reported as an ORF; its role is uncertain. The CDR3 has 11 residues. Trimming left V 6 bases short and J 6 bases short, with 8 bases between. The CDR3 spells CASRGFAEAFF. DNA of the CDR3: TGTGCCAGCAGGGGGTTTGCTGAAGCTTTCTTT.

By share, this clone ranks as medium-sized. CDR3 DNA: TGTGCCAGCAGCTTGGGAGCGGGCGCAAGCTATGGCTACACCTTC. Translating gives CASSLGAGASYGYTF. The chain is built from TRBV11-3 and TRBJ1-2; D is uncertain. V lost 3 bases, J lost 4 bases, and 15 bases lay in between. The CDR3 runs 15 residues. Germline CDR1 SGHNT, CDR2 YENEEA.

The sample holds many counts of this clone. The CDR3 DNA reads TGTGCCAGCAAGCTCTTAGCGGGAGGGCCGGGAGATACGCAGTATTTT. This translates into CASKLLAGGPGDTQYF. The rearrangement uses TRBV11-3 and TRBJ2-3; TRBD2 matches 11 bases. From germline, CDR1 is SGHNT and CDR2 YENEEA. This CDR3 spans 16 amino acids. Trimming at V came to 7 bases and at J to 5 bases, leaving 11 bases not matched to a gene. The whole variable domain, remainder taken from reference TRBV11-3 and TRBJ2-3, is EAGVVQSPRYKIIEKKQPVAFWCNPISGHNTLYWYLQNLGQGPELLIRYENEEAVDDSQLPKDRFSAERLKGVDSTLKIQPAELGDSAVYLCASKLLAGGPGDTQYFGPGTRLTVL.

The chain has TRBV28 and TRBJ1-4; the match to TRBD1 covers 9 bases. CDR3 length: 14 residues. After removal of 7 bases from V and 7 bases from J, the junction contained 7 bases not matched to a gene. Germline assignment: CDR1 MDHEN and CDR2 SYDVKM. The CDR3 bases are TGTGCCAGCAAAAGGACAGGGGTGGGTGAAAAACTGTTTTTT. Translating it yields CASKRTGVGEKLFF.

The sample holds many counts of this clone. The chain joins TRBV11-3 to TRBJ2-2; the D call may be TRBD1 or TRBD2 (6 bases each). Per the germline V gene, CDR1 is SGHNT and CDR2 is YENEEA. The germline V and J ends were trimmed by 5 bases and 8 bases, with 15 bases remaining between them. The CDR3 spans 14 residues. Here the CDR3 DNA reads TGTGCCAGCAGCGTCATGGGGGGCAAAGGGGAGCTGTTTTTT. It translates to CASSVMGGKGELFF.

The sample holds a few counts of this clone. The chain uses TRBV10-3 and TRBJ1-3, with no clear D. CDR3 length: 14 amino acids. Germline CDR1 is ENHRY and CDR2 is SYGVKD. Trimming cost V 2 bases and J 4 bases, with 9 bases left between them. CDR3 DNA: TGTGCCATCAGTGAGGCGGGGTCAGGAAACACCATATATTTT. Its translation is CAISEAGSGNTIYF.

This clone was counted many times. The chain is built from TRBV11-3 and TRBJ1-1; D is perhaps TRBD1 (6 bases). The CDR3 has 15 amino acids. In germline, CDR1 is SGHNT, CDR2 YENEEA. Deletions cut 3 bases from V and 5 bases from J, with 16 bases between. The CDR3: CASSFEMTGLTEAFF. In DNA form, the CDR3 reads TGTGCCAGCAGCTTCGAGATGACAGGATTGACTGAAGCTTTCTTT.

This clone is labeled medium-sized. The V and J genes are TRBV6-8 and TRBJ2-5; 8 bases align to TRBD1. This CDR3 has 17 residues. Germline V gives CDR1 MNHGY, CDR2 SAAAGT. V shed 2 bases, J shed 7 bases, and the junction held 15 bases outside the gene matches. The CDR3 DNA is TGTGCCAGCAGTTACACCCAGGACAGGGAAGAGGAAGGGACCCAGTACTTC. Its protein is CASSYTQDREEEGTQYF.

The V call is TRBV5-1, the J call TRBJ2-5; 7 bases align to TRBD1. After removal of 7 bases from V and 2 bases from J, the junction contained 11 bases not matched to a gene. CDR3 length: 15 amino acids. Germline lookup yields CDR1 SGHRS and CDR2 YFSETQ. CDR3 amino acids: CASGDGGRGQETQYF. The CDR3 region has the DNA TGCGCCAGCGGCGATGGGGGCAGGGGGCAAGAGACCCAGTACTTC.

The table lists this clone with many counts. This chain uses TRBV11-3 with TRBJ2-3, with D uncertain. With 3 bases removed from V and 0 bases from J, the gap between germline ends came to 10 bases. Germline-derived CDR1 and CDR2 are SGHNT and YENEEA. This CDR3 contains 15 residues. CDR3 sequence reads: CASSLKIRSTDTQYF. The CDR3 bases are TGTGCCAGCAGCTTGAAGATCCGGAGCACAGATACGCAGTATTTT.